The 27 T cell receptor beta chains reported below all come from one sample, sequenced in a study of blood T cells in healthy people across ages. A second PCR, run for about 6 to 12 cycles, used a sample-barcoded 5' primer plus a J-beta primer mix. TCRdb recomputed calls from the 5' RACE reads with MiXCR, one row per CDR3 protein. The sample has 1.5 million to 1.9 million distinct CDR3 sequences, 40% to 45% seen once; the top ten hold around 4%. What was sequenced was blood. These receptor sequences come from a woman younger than 30 in good health.

The V and J genes are TRBV11-3 and TRBJ2-1; no firm D call. The CDR3 runs to 19 residues. The germline gives CDR1 SGHNT, CDR2 YENEEA. V was cut by 2 bases and J by 2 bases, with 22 bases left in between. The CDR3 region is CASSLMPRRPPTPYNEQFF. The CDR3 bases are TGTGCCAGCAGCTTAATGCCTCGTCGGCCGCCCACTCCCTACAATGAGCAGTTCTTC.

This chain joins TRBV4-3 and TRBJ2-7; 7 positions agree with TRBD2. Germline CDR1 reads LGHNA; CDR2 reads YSLEER. The CDR3 extends over 16 amino acids. Trimming cost V 0 bases and J 2 bases; bases outside gene matches: 7. This CDR3 is CASSQDYRLAAYEQYF. The DNA for the CDR3 is TGCGCCAGCAGCCAAGATTATCGGCTAGCGGCCTACGAGCAGTACTTC.

This clonotype occurred many times. The chain recombines TRBV3-1 with TRBJ2-1; no reliable D call. Judging by the DNA end, TRBJ2-7 fits better; the J call may be wrong. Germline loops: CDR1 LGHDT, CDR2 YNNKEL (reference sequence). The length of the CDR3 is 15 residues. As DNA, the CDR3 is TGTGCCAGCAGCCAAGCAGGTTTCTCCTACAATGAGCAGTACTTC. Translating it yields CASSQAGFSYNEQYF.

This clonotype turned up a few times. The chain employs TRBV27 and TRBJ2-5, with D perhaps matching TRBD1 (6 bases). Near its end, the DNA agrees better with TRBJ2-7, so the J call may be wrong. CDR3 size: 14 residues. CDR1 is MNHEY and CDR2 is SMNVEV in the germline V gene (reference sequence). The CDR3 bases are TGTGCCAGCAGTTTATTGGAAAGGGGGTACGAGCAGTACTTC. This codes for CASSLLERGYEQYF.

This clonotype was recorded once. The chain links TRBV27 to TRBJ2-7; the D gene is possibly TRBD2 (5 bases). CDR3 length equals 12 residues. Germline-derived CDR1 and CDR2 are MNHEY and SMNVEV (reference sequence). V gave up 5 bases and J gave up 5 bases, with 10 bases separating them. CDR3 region: CASSPGEDEQYF. Written as DNA, the CDR3 is TGTGCCAGCAGTCCCGGGGAAGACGAGCAGTACTTC.

The chain couples TRBV7-6 to TRBJ1-4, with 7 bases identical to TRBD1. With 5 bases clipped from V and 4 bases from J, the junction kept 16 bases outside the gene matches. Germline V gene sequence: CDR1 SGHVS, CDR2 FNYEAQ. CDR3 length equals 18 residues. The CDR3 nucleotides are TGTGCCAGCAGCGTTAAAGCTCCCCCGACAGGGCTTAATGAAAAACTGTTTTTT. It translates to CASSVKAPPTGLNEKLFF.

The genes are TRBV12-3 or TRBV12-4 and TRBJ2-1, with a tentative D call TRBD1 (5 bases). The J call may be wrong; the DNA end is better matched by TRBJ2-7. The CDR3 loop spans 14 amino acids. CDR3: CAIDSGHSYNEQYF. CDR3 nucleotide sequence: TGTGCCATAGACTCAGGGCACTCCTACAATGAGCAGTACTTC.

There are a few counts of this clonotype. The rearrangement uses TRBV15 and TRBJ2-7, with 10 bases matching TRBD1. Germline-derived CDR1 and CDR2 are LNHNV and YYDKDF (reference sequence). The CDR3 totals 18 residues. J gave up 1 base and V 4 bases, and 13 bases lay outside the gene matches. The CDR3 DNA reads as TGTGCCACCAGCACAAAACGAGGGACAGGGGTTGAGTCCTACGAGCAGTACTTC. It encodes CATSTKRGTGVESYEQYF.

The rearrangement links TRBV6-2 or TRBV6-3 to TRBJ2-1, with 9 nucleotides matching TRBD2. The trim removed 2 bases at V and 7 bases at J, leaving 9 bases unmatched. The germline V gene encodes CDR1 MNHEY and CDR2 SVGEGT. The CDR3 is 16 residues long. The CDR3 reads CASSYVGGGAWNEQFF. The CDR3 DNA follows: TGTGCCAGCAGTTACGTAGGCGGGGGGGCCTGGAATGAGCAGTTCTTC.

The chain combines TRBV2 with TRBJ2-1; tentatively, D is TRBD1 (6 bases). Germline V gives CDR1 SNHLY, CDR2 FYNNEI. This CDR3 has 14 residues. Trimming took 4 bases from V and 6 from J, leaving 13 bases between them. CDR3 coding DNA: TGTGCCAGCAGTGGATGGACAGAGAGCAATGAGCAGTTCTTC. Translation: CASSGWTESNEQFF.

This clonotype was seen a handful of times. The rearrangement links TRBV6-5 to TRBJ1-3; D not resolved. V was clipped by 7 bases and J by 0 bases, with 16 bases between them. Germline assignment: CDR1 MNHEY and CDR2 SVGAGI. The CDR3 covers 16 residues. This CDR3 is CASMLGVGGSGNTIYF. The DNA for the CDR3 is TGTGCCAGCATGCTGGGTGTCGGTGGCTCTGGAAACACCATATATTTT.

The chain carries TRBV7-9 and TRBJ2-7; tentative D call: TRBD1 (6 bases). V was cut by 4 bases and J by 0 bases, with 16 bases left in between. Germline CDR1 and CDR2: SEHNR and FQNEAQ (reference sequence). This CDR3 spans 16 amino acids. CDR3 coding DNA: TGTGCCAGCAGCTCAGTCTCCGGGACATACTCCTACGAGCAGTACTTC. Translation: CASSSVSGTYSYEQYF.

This clonotype was seen a handful of times. The chain links TRBV6-2 or TRBV6-3 to TRBJ2-1; D perhaps matches TRBD2 (6 bases). This CDR3 has 18 amino acids. Germline lookup yields CDR1 MNHEY and CDR2 SVGEGT. V lost 2 bases to trimming and J lost 0 bases, with 17 bases between them. CDR3 sequence: CASSYGGRATRSYNEQFF. DNA of the CDR3: TGTGCCAGCAGTTACGGGGGGAGAGCGACCCGCTCCTACAATGAGCAGTTCTTC.

This clonotype was observed a handful of times. The rearrangement joins TRBV12-3 or TRBV12-4 to TRBJ1-1; D possibly corresponds to TRBD1 (5 bases). The CDR3 has 12 amino acids. V lost 4 bases and J lost 10, with 13 bases in between. CDR3 residues: CASSSEMGRAFF. In DNA, the CDR3 is TGTGCCAGCAGTTCTGAAATGGGGCGAGCTTTCTTT.

V and J are TRBV7-8 and TRBJ1-3; weak D call: TRBD1 (5 bases). Germline assignment: CDR1 SGHVS and CDR2 FQNEAQ. There are 15 residues in the CDR3. The ends were cut back, 5 bases at V and 0 bases at J, with 11 bases in the middle. The CDR3 spells CASSESGGSGNTIYF. CDR3 DNA: TGTGCCAGCAGCGAATCGGGGGGCTCTGGAAACACCATATATTTT. Using reference TRBV7-8 and TRBJ1-3 for the parts outside the CDR3, the full variable domain is GAGVSQSPRYKVAKRGQDVALRCDPISGHVSLFWYQQALGQGPEFLTYFQNEAQLDKSGLPSDRFFAERPEGSVSTLKIQRTQQEDSAVYLCASSESGGSGNTIYFGEGSWLTVV.

V and J are TRBV6-2 or TRBV6-3 and TRBJ2-1, with D unclear. Germline V gene data show CDR1 as MNHEY and CDR2 as SVGEGT. The length of the CDR3 is 13 residues. The V end was cut by 7 bases, the J end by 0 bases, with 7 bases between. The CDR3 is CASNRVSYNEQFF. CDR3 nucleotides: TGTGCCAGCAATCGGGTCTCCTACAATGAGCAGTTCTTC.

V gene TRBV7-2 combines with J gene TRBJ2-7; no clear D gene. The CDR3 loop spans 14 amino acids. V shed 1 base and J shed 7 bases, with 14 bases lying between them. Per the germline V gene, CDR1 is SGHTA and CDR2 is FQGNSA. The CDR3 sequence is CASSLDMGYNEQYF. The CDR3, as DNA: TGTGCCAGCAGCTTAGACATGGGATACAATGAGCAGTACTTC.

This clonotype was found a few times. The chain joins TRBV29-1 to TRBJ2-6, with TRBD1 as a possible D gene (6 bases). V shed 4 bases and J shed 4 bases, with 8 bases lying between them. The length of the CDR3 is 13 residues. The germline gives CDR1 SQVTM, CDR2 ANQGSEA. In DNA form, the CDR3 reads TGCAGCGTTGGGGGGCTCGGGGCCAACGTCCTGACTTTC. Translating gives CSVGGLGANVLTF. Drawing the rest from reference TRBV29-1 and TRBJ2-6, the complete variable domain is SAVISQKPSRDICQRGTSLTIQCQVDSQVTMMFWYRQQPGQSLTLIATANQGSEATYESGFVIDKFPISRPNLTFSTLTVSNMSPEDSSIYLCSVGGLGANVLTFGAGSRLTVL.

This clonotype has a single count. It may be a read error: a sequence one base away is much more abundant. CDR3 in DNA: TGTGCCAGCGGCCGCCCGGACACAGATACGCAGTATTTT. It is translated as CASGRPDTDTQYF. The rearrangement uses TRBV7-9 and TRBJ2-3, with D unresolved. Germline CDR1 and CDR2: SEHNR and FQNEAQ (reference sequence). V lost 8 bases and J 2 bases, leaving 11 bases between the germline ends. CDR3 length: 13 residues.

The table lists this clonotype with many counts. V gene TRBV20-1 combines with J gene TRBJ2-1; 7 bases are a match to TRBD2. The trim removed 8 bases at V and 2 bases at J, leaving 3 bases unmatched. Germline V gene data show CDR1 as DFQATT and CDR2 as SNEGSKA (reference sequence). This CDR3 has 12 residues. In nucleotides, the CDR3 is TGCAGTACTCGGGGGGCCTACAATGAGCAGTTCTTC. Residues: CSTRGAYNEQFF.

This clonotype was observed a handful of times. The rearrangement links TRBV15 to TRBJ1-2, with D unresolved. Germline CDR1 and CDR2: LNHNV and YYDKDF (reference sequence). The CDR3 totals 14 residues. The V end was cut by 0 bases, the J end by 2 bases, with 7 bases between. In DNA, the CDR3 is TGTGCCACCAGCAGAGATTCCCGGAACTATGGCTACACCTTC. Its protein is CATSRDSRNYGYTF.

The chain recombines TRBV28 with TRBJ2-7, with D unclear. The CDR3 loop spans 12 amino acids. V lost 9 bases and J 12 bases, leaving 21 bases between the germline ends. Germline lookup yields CDR1 MDHEN and CDR2 SYDVKM. CDR3 amino acids: CASVVPPETRYF. The CDR3 DNA is TGTGCCAGTGTAGTCCCCCCAGAGACCCGGTACTTC.

This clonotype occurred a few times. This chain joins TRBV20-1 and TRBJ2-1; 10 bases fit TRBD2. Per the germline V gene, CDR1 is DFQATT and CDR2 is SNEGSKA (reference sequence). The CDR3 is 14 amino acids. CDR3 bases: TGCAGCCACAACGCGGCTAGCGGGAGCAATGAGCAGTTCTTC. Its protein product is CSHNAASGSNEQFF.

V is TRBV18 and J is TRBJ1-1, with 7 bases lining up with TRBD1. The length of the CDR3 is 15 residues. V shed 4 bases and J 3 bases; nucleotides not matched to a gene: 8. The germline CDR1 and CDR2 sequences are KGHSH and LQKENI. CDR3 residues: CASSLLHDRDTEAFF. The CDR3 DNA sequence: TGTGCCAGCTCACTCCTCCACGACAGGGACACTGAAGCTTTCTTT. Full variable domain (remainder filled in from reference TRBV18 and TRBJ1-1): NAGVMQNPRHLVRRRGQEARLRCSPMKGHSHVYWYRQLPEEGLKFMVYLQKENIIDESGMPKERFSAEFPKEGPSILRIQQVVRGDSAAYFCASSLLHDRDTEAFFGQGTRLTVV.

The CDR3 bases are TGCAGCGTGCGGGGACTAGCTCTTACTAGCACAGATACGCAGTATTTT. Translating it yields CSVRGLALTSTDTQYF. The V call is TRBV29-1, the J call TRBJ2-3; 9 positions agree with TRBD2. Losses at the gene ends were 6 bases for V and 0 bases for J; bases not matched to a gene: 10. Germline assignment: CDR1 SQVTM and CDR2 ANQGSEA. The CDR3 is 16 residues long.

This chain uses TRBV10-3 with TRBJ1-5; D call uncertain. Trimming removed 0 bases from V and 2 bases from J, with 14 bases in between. The CDR3 sequence is 17 residues long. Germline V gene sequence: CDR1 ENHRY, CDR2 SYGVKD. Here the CDR3 DNA reads TGTGCCATCAGTGAGTCGATTAGAGAGGGCGGCAATCAGCCCCAGCATTTT. Protein: CAISESIREGGNQPQHF.

This clonotype was seen a handful of times. The rearrangement uses TRBV29-1 and TRBJ2-7; a weak D match, TRBD1 (6 bases). The CDR3 runs to 12 residues. Trimming removed 7 bases at V and 10 bases at J, with 20 bases between. CDR1 is SQVTM, CDR2 ANQGSEA, per germline. In DNA, the CDR3 is TGCAGCGCTACCGGGACATTGAGCTTTCAGTACTTC. Translating it yields CSATGTLSFQYF.